A single sample is the source of the 18 T cell receptor beta chains below, sequenced in a study of post-analysis software for immune sequencing data. cDNA libraries of TCR beta carried unique molecular identifiers. TCRdb re-analysed the PCR reads in MiXCR, keeping a single row per CDR3 protein. The sample yields some 500,000 distinct CDR3 sequences, under 55% seen once. Study-level results: TRBV segments more frequent in patients than in controls numbered five and included TRBV5-6, TRBV5-1 and TRBV20-1.

For these TCRs, the target antigens are not known. Specimen: blood. These receptors all stem from a girl under 18 with multiple sclerosis.

The CDR3 protein is CASSVAGLAGSYEQYF. CDR3 sequence (DNA): TGTGCCAGCAGCGTAGCCGGACTAGCGGGATCCTACGAGCAGTACTTC. This rearrangement joins TRBV9 to TRBJ2-1; TRBD2 agrees at 12 bases. Gene TRBJ2-7 matches the end of the DNA better, so the J call may be wrong. The germline CDR1 and CDR2 sequences are SGDLS and YYNGEE. This CDR3 contains 16 residues.

This clonotype has more than one count but fewer than ten. This sequence joins TRBV6-1 and TRBJ2-1, with 9 bases matching TRBD2. The germline CDR1 and CDR2 sequences are MNHNS and SASEGT. Trimming cost V 3 bases and J 7 bases; bases outside gene matches: 7. This CDR3 has 15 residues. The CDR3 protein is CASSDDAGGKNEQFF. The CDR3 nucleotides are TGTGCCAGCAGTGACGACGCGGGAGGGAAGAATGAGCAGTTCTTC.

The chain combines TRBV5-1 with TRBJ2-3, with D hard to call. Germline V CDR1 and CDR2: SGHRS, YFSETQ. The V gene lost 4 bases and the J gene lost 5 bases, with 8 bases spanning the gap. The CDR3 contains 12 residues. The CDR3 sequence is CASSKVQDTQYF. Written as DNA, the CDR3 is TGCGCCAGCAGCAAAGTGCAAGATACGCAGTATTTT.

This clonotype has only a few counts. The chain employs TRBV10-3 and TRBJ2-5; the match to TRBD2 covers 8 bases. Per the germline V gene, CDR1 is ENHRY and CDR2 is SYGVKD. There are 15 residues in the CDR3. Trimming cost V 4 bases and J 3 bases; bases outside gene matches: 7. The CDR3 DNA reads as TGTGCCATCAGTGCGGGACTAGTGAGCGAAGAGACCCAGTACTTC. Protein product: CAISAGLVSEETQYF.

There are a few counts of this clonotype. This rearrangement joins TRBV5-1 to TRBJ2-1; D perhaps matches TRBD2 (6 bases). This CDR3 is built from 16 residues. Trimming pared 1 base from V and 2 bases from J, leaving 13 bases between. Germline assignment: CDR1 SGHRS and CDR2 YFSETQ. The CDR3 DNA reads as TGCGCCAGCAGCTTGAGTTCGCTAGCGCCCTACAATGAGCAGTTCTTC. Translation gives CASSLSSLAPYNEQFF.

The V call is TRBV7-9, the J call TRBJ2-2; D uncertain. Germline V gives CDR1 SEHNR, CDR2 FQNEAQ (reference sequence). Trimming removed 1 base from V and 6 bases from J, with 6 bases in between. This CDR3 region has 13 residues. CDR3 in amino acids: CASSLETAGELFF. The CDR3 DNA follows: TGTGCCAGCAGCTTAGAGACGGCCGGGGAGCTGTTTTTT.

This chain connects TRBV5-1 to TRBJ1-2, with 8 bases aligning to TRBD1. Looked up from germline, CDR1 is SGHRS and CDR2 is YFSETQ. V dropped 4 bases and J dropped 4; count of bases not matched to a gene: 6. The CDR3 totals 14 residues. The chain's CDR3 is CASSDGQGGYGYTF. DNA of the CDR3: TGCGCCAGCAGCGACGGACAGGGTGGCTATGGCTACACCTTC.

This clonotype was found a few times. This chain links TRBV7-9 with TRBJ2-5; D assignment may be TRBD1 or TRBD2 (6 bases each). This CDR3 is built from 14 residues. Per the germline V gene, CDR1 is SEHNR and CDR2 is FQNEAQ (reference sequence). V dropped 3 bases and J dropped 2 bases, with 10 bases sitting between them. The CDR3 protein is CASSFRGAQETQYF. In DNA form, the CDR3 reads TGTGCCAGCAGCTTTAGGGGGGCACAAGAGACCCAGTACTTC.

The V call is TRBV11-2, the J call TRBJ1-4; 8 positions match TRBD1. The J segment lost 5 bases and the V segment lost 4 bases, leaving 6 bases of the junction unmatched. CDR1 is SGHAT and CDR2 is FQNNGV in the germline V gene. The CDR3 runs to 15 residues. The CDR3 spells CASSSGTGANEKLFF. The CDR3 bases are TGTGCCAGCAGCTCGGGGACAGGCGCAAATGAAAAACTGTTTTTT.

This clonotype appeared a few times. The chain has TRBV29-1 and TRBJ2-7; 7 nucleotides match TRBD2. Germline-derived CDR1 and CDR2 are SQVTM and ANQGSEA. This CDR3 region has 14 residues. With 4 bases clipped from V and 2 bases from J, the junction kept 8 bases outside the gene matches. The CDR3 DNA reads TGCAGCGTTGGGACTAGTGGGATAACCTACGAGCAGTACTTC. Its translation is CSVGTSGITYEQYF.

The chain joins TRBV5-1 to TRBJ2-7, with 11 bases fitting TRBD2. CDR1 and CDR2 (germline): SGHRS, YFSETQ. Trimming at V came to 5 bases and at J to 6 bases, leaving 16 bases not matched to a gene. The CDR3 is 17 residues long. The CDR3: CASRPDPTSGRYFEQYF. The CDR3, as DNA: TGCGCCAGCAGGCCTGACCCTACTAGCGGGAGATACTTCGAGCAGTACTTC.

The CDR3 region has the DNA TGTGCCAGCAGTGAATGGGTAGCGGGAGAAGACGAGCAGTACTTC. Its translation is CASSEWVAGEDEQYF. The chain carries TRBV25-1 and TRBJ2-7, with 9 nucleotides matching TRBD2. V lost 1 base and J lost 5; bases outside the gene matches: 6. CDR3 size: 15 residues. CDR1 and CDR2 (germline): MGHDK, SYGVNS.

The CDR3 here is CASSSGDFTDTQYF. CDR3 DNA: TGTGCCAGCAGCTCGGGGGACTTCACAGATACGCAGTATTTT. The gene calls are TRBV7-3 and TRBJ2-3; a weak D match, TRBD2 (6 bases). Germline CDR1 is SGHTA and CDR2 is FQGTGA. The length of the CDR3 is 14 residues. V lost 4 bases and J 2 bases, leaving 10 bases between the germline ends.

This sequence joins TRBV14 and TRBJ2-3; D is unclear. Trimming cost V 0 bases and J 7 bases, with 5 bases left between them. CDR3 length: 12 amino acids. Germline CDR1 reads SGHDN; CDR2 reads FVKESK. The CDR3 loop reads CASSQDRHTQYF. CDR3 coding DNA: TGTGCCAGCAGCCAAGATAGGCATACGCAGTATTTT.

The chain couples TRBV5-1 to TRBJ2-3; D is undetermined. This CDR3 has 13 amino acids. The germline CDR1 and CDR2 sequences are SGHRS and YFSETQ. V dropped 5 bases and J dropped 2 bases, with 9 bases sitting between them. This chain's CDR3 is CASSQDPTDTQYF. The CDR3 DNA sequence: TGCGCCAGCAGTCAGGATCCCACAGATACGCAGTATTTT.

This clonotype was counted a few times. This chain connects TRBV10-3 to TRBJ2-7, with TRBD2 as a possible D gene (6 bases). V shed 3 bases and J shed 4 bases, with 19 bases lying between them. Germline V gene lookup returns CDR1 ENHRY and CDR2 SYGVKD. The CDR3 totals 16 residues. CDR3 region: CAISERVGGTGYEQYF. The CDR3, as DNA: TGTGCCATCAGTGAACGGGTAGGAGGGACGGGATACGAGCAGTACTTC.

Only a few counts were recorded for this clonotype. The chain uses TRBV10-3 and TRBJ2-7, with D possibly matching TRBD1 (6 bases). The CDR3 spans 13 residues. The germline CDR1 and CDR2 sequences are ENHRY and SYGVKD. V was pared by 3 bases and J by 2 bases, with 8 bases between. The CDR3, as DNA: TGTGCCATCAGTGATCAGGGGACCTACGAGCAGTACTTC. As protein: CAISDQGTYEQYF.

This clonotype has a handful of counts. V is TRBV18 and J is TRBJ1-2, with 9 nucleotides matching TRBD1. The V segment lost 4 bases and the J segment 5 bases; nucleotides outside the gene matches: 17. Germline CDR1 reads KGHSH; CDR2 reads LQKENI. The CDR3 extends over 18 amino acids. Here the CDR3 DNA reads TGTGCCAGCTCACAAGCAACGGGACAGGGATTAGATTGGTATGGCTACACCTTC. Its protein product is CASSQATGQGLDWYGYTF.